These T cell receptor beta chains were read from a single sample in a study of cytomegalovirus exposure and HLA in healthy donors. The method was immunoSEQ multiplex PCR; TCRdb's version includes in-frame clones alone and lacks a portion of them. The profile shows approximately 160,000 clones, about 75% of them singletons. The specimen was PBMCs. The receptors come from a male donor in good health and CMV-seronegative. CDR3s include the opening cysteine and the closing phenylalanine or tryptophan. D genes are given only for firm matches. Some rows have no size entry. The others give once, few or many, or a class for an expanded clone.

d_gene: TRBD2; j_gene: TRBJ2-3; abundance: .; v_gene: TRBV6-5; CDR3aa: CASSRTSGADTQYF; CDR3nt: TGTGCCAGCAGCCGGACTAGCGGCGCAGATACGCAGTATTTT
d_gene: TRBD1; j_gene: TRBJ1-4; abundance: .; v_gene: TRBV5-1; CDR3aa: CASSFTGTGVFGATNEKLFF; CDR3nt: TGCGCCAGCAGCTTCACCGGGACAGGGGTTTTTGGAGCAACTAATGAAAAACTGTTTTTT
d_gene: TRBD1; j_gene: TRBJ1-2; abundance: .; v_gene: TRBV14; CDR3aa: CASSPDRVYGYTF; CDR3nt: TGTGCCAGCAGTCCGGACAGGGTCTATGGCTACACCTTC
d_gene: TRBD1; j_gene: TRBJ2-7; abundance: .; v_gene: TRBV7-2; CDR3aa: CASSQTGQGLYEQYF; CDR3nt: TGTGCCAGCAGCCAAACGGGACAGGGTTTATACGAGCAGTACTTC
d_gene: .; j_gene: TRBJ2-5; abundance: few; v_gene: TRBV7-8; CDR3aa: CASSQTSPPQETQYF; CDR3nt: TGTGCCAGCAGCCAAACTAGCCCCCCACAAGAGACCCAGTACTTC
d_gene: TRBD1; j_gene: TRBJ2-1; abundance: .; v_gene: TRBV11-2; CDR3aa: CASSLVAQGNNEQFF; CDR3nt: TGTGCCAGCAGCTTAGTGGCACAGGGGAACAATGAGCAGTTCTTC
d_gene: .; j_gene: TRBJ1-6; abundance: .; v_gene: TRBV7-9; CDR3aa: CASSAAGASPLHF; CDR3nt: TGTGCCAGCAGCGCAGCTGGGGCGTCACCCCTCCACTTT
d_gene: .; j_gene: TRBJ1-1; abundance: .; v_gene: TRBV28; CDR3aa: CASSLWGRTEAFF; CDR3nt: TGTGCCAGCAGTTTATGGGGGAGGACTGAAGCTTTCTTT
d_gene: .; j_gene: TRBJ1-4; abundance: .; v_gene: TRBV6-1; CDR3aa: CASSSQATREKLFF; CDR3nt: TGTGCCAGCAGTTCACAGGCTACCAGGGAAAAACTGTTTTTT
d_gene: TRBD1; j_gene: TRBJ2-7; abundance: .; v_gene: TRBV5-4; CDR3aa: CASSYDRGRLRYEQYF; CDR3nt: TGTGCCAGCAGCTATGACAGGGGCCGTCTCCGCTACGAGCAGTACTTC
d_gene: .; j_gene: TRBJ1-1; abundance: .; v_gene: TRBV18; CDR3aa: CASSNNREGEAFF; CDR3nt: TGTGCCAGCTCAAATAACAGGGAGGGTGAAGCTTTCTTT
d_gene: .; j_gene: TRBJ2-1; abundance: .; v_gene: TRBV4-1; CDR3aa: CASSQVRLLVYNEQFF; CDR3nt: TGCGCCAGCAGCCAGGTCAGACTCTTAGTATACAATGAGCAGTTCTTC
d_gene: .; j_gene: TRBJ1-1; abundance: .; v_gene: TRBV5-6; CDR3aa: CASALWGVRTEAFF; CDR3nt: TGTGCCAGCGCCTTATGGGGGGTGAGGACTGAAGCTTTCTTT
d_gene: .; j_gene: TRBJ1-4; abundance: .; v_gene: TRBV2; CDR3aa: CASSEDTYTTNEKLFF; CDR3nt: TGTGCCAGCAGTGAAGATACGTACACAACTAATGAAAAACTGTTTTTT
d_gene: TRBD2; j_gene: TRBJ2-3; abundance: .; v_gene: TRBV5-1; CDR3aa: CASSLEAGGGPDTQYF; CDR3nt: TGCGCCAGCAGCTTGGAGGCGGGAGGGGGCCCAGATACGCAGTATTTT
d_gene: TRBD2; j_gene: TRBJ2-7; abundance: once; v_gene: TRBV27; CDR3aa: CASSLLASGRAGYEQYF; CDR3nt: TGTGCCAGCAGTTTACTGGCTAGCGGGAGGGCCGGGTACGAGCAGTACTTC
d_gene: .; j_gene: TRBJ2-7; abundance: .; v_gene: TRBV30; CDR3aa: CAWGGGGSFYEQYF; CDR3nt: TGTGCCTGGGGCGGGGGCGGGAGCTTCTACGAGCAGTACTTC
d_gene: .; j_gene: TRBJ2-1; abundance: .; v_gene: TRBV19; CDR3aa: CASSIAPHNEQFF; CDR3nt: TGTGCCAGTAGTATAGCCCCTCACAATGAGCAGTTCTTC
d_gene: TRBD1; j_gene: TRBJ2-3; abundance: .; v_gene: TRBV5-1; CDR3aa: CASSAGQGSTDTQYF; CDR3nt: TGCGCCAGCAGCGCAGGACAGGGAAGCACAGATACGCAGTATTTT
d_gene: TRBD1; j_gene: TRBJ2-2; abundance: few; v_gene: TRBV5-8; CDR3aa: CASSLGQGAVGELFF; CDR3nt: TGTGCCAGCAGCTTGGGACAGGGGGCAGTCGGGGAGCTGTTTTTT
d_gene: TRBD1; j_gene: TRBJ1-2; abundance: .; v_gene: TRBV5-6; CDR3aa: CASSFGQEISGGYTF; CDR3nt: TGTGCCAGCAGCTTCGGACAGGAGATTTCGGGTGGCTACACCTTC
d_gene: TRBD2; j_gene: TRBJ2-1; abundance: .; v_gene: TRBV30; CDR3aa: CAWSEGLAGPDEQFF; CDR3nt: TGTGCCTGGAGTGAGGGGCTAGCGGGACCGGATGAGCAGTTCTTC
d_gene: .; j_gene: TRBJ1-6; abundance: .; v_gene: TRBV5-4; CDR3aa: CASRADSRGRNSPLHF; CDR3nt: TGTGCCAGCAGGGCAGACAGTCGAGGCAGGAATTCACCCCTCCACTTT
d_gene: .; j_gene: TRBJ1-5; abundance: .; v_gene: TRBV2; CDR3aa: CASSEDTGYQPQHF; CDR3nt: TGTGCCAGCAGCGAGGACACCGGTTATCAGCCCCAGCATTTT
d_gene: TRBD1; j_gene: TRBJ2-1; abundance: once; v_gene: TRBV6-5; CDR3aa: CASSLDRSHYNEQFF; CDR3nt: TGTGCCAGCAGCCTGGACAGGTCGCACTACAATGAGCAGTTCTTC
d_gene: .; j_gene: TRBJ2-5; abundance: .; v_gene: TRBV9; CDR3aa: CASSVGGGGQETQYF; CDR3nt: TGTGCCAGCAGCGTAGGAGGGGGGGGACAAGAGACCCAGTACTTC
d_gene: .; j_gene: TRBJ1-1; abundance: few; v_gene: TRBV6-5; CDR3aa: CASRETGQTEAFF; CDR3nt: TGTGCCAGCAGGGAAACAGGGCAGACTGAAGCTTTCTTT
d_gene: TRBD2; j_gene: TRBJ2-5; abundance: .; v_gene: TRBV25-1; CDR3aa: CASSAWGAGGRETQYF; CDR3nt: TGTGCCAGCAGTGCCTGGGGAGCGGGAGGGCGGGAGACCCAGTACTTC
d_gene: .; j_gene: TRBJ1-1; abundance: .; v_gene: TRBV6-6; CDR3aa: CASSYSGMNTEAFF; CDR3nt: TGTGCCAGCAGTTACTCCGGGATGAACACTGAAGCTTTCTTT
d_gene: .; j_gene: TRBJ2-6; abundance: .; v_gene: TRBV19; CDR3aa: CASSIGGFSSGANVLTF; CDR3nt: TGTGCCAGTAGTATTGGAGGATTTAGCTCTGGGGCCAACGTCCTGACTTTC
d_gene: .; j_gene: TRBJ2-7; abundance: .; v_gene: TRBV27; CDR3aa: CASSYRPGTISYEQYF; CDR3nt: TGTGCCAGCAGTTACCGACCCGGGACAATTTCCTACGAGCAGTACTTC
d_gene: TRBD1; j_gene: TRBJ2-5; abundance: few; v_gene: TRBV30; CDR3aa: CAWGTGSSETQYF; CDR3nt: TGTGCCTGGGGGACAGGCTCTTCAGAGACCCAGTACTTC
d_gene: .; j_gene: TRBJ1-5; abundance: once; v_gene: TRBV6-1; CDR3aa: CASSDEGYSNQPQHF; CDR3nt: TGTGCCAGCAGTGATGAGGGATATAGCAATCAGCCCCAGCATTTT
d_gene: TRBD1; j_gene: TRBJ1-1; abundance: .; v_gene: TRBV30; CDR3aa: CACRTGRREAFF; CDR3nt: TGTGCCTGTAGGACAGGGAGGCGTGAAGCTTTCTTT
d_gene: .; j_gene: TRBJ1-2; abundance: .; v_gene: TRBV28; CDR3aa: CASSPVDKAYGYTF; CDR3nt: TGTGCCAGCAGTCCCGTGGACAAGGCGTATGGCTACACCTTC
d_gene: TRBD1; j_gene: TRBJ2-6; abundance: .; v_gene: TRBV29-1; CDR3aa: CSVGGTGRVLTF; CDR3nt: TGCAGCGTTGGGGGGACAGGTCGCGTCCTGACTTTC
d_gene: .; j_gene: TRBJ1-5; abundance: .; v_gene: TRBV5-5; CDR3aa: CASSLEGDSNQPQHF; CDR3nt: TGTGCCAGCAGCTTGGAGGGGGATAGCAATCAGCCCCAGCATTTT
d_gene: .; j_gene: TRBJ2-1; abundance: few; v_gene: TRBV7-2; CDR3aa: CASSYKLLVPENEQFF; CDR3nt: TGTGCCAGCAGCTACAAATTACTAGTCCCGGAGAATGAGCAGTTCTTC
d_gene: .; j_gene: TRBJ2-5; abundance: once; v_gene: TRBV6-5; CDR3aa: CASSYAGETQYF; CDR3nt: TGTGCCAGCAGTTACGCAGGGGAGACCCAGTACTTC
d_gene: .; j_gene: TRBJ1-1; abundance: few; v_gene: TRBV6-5; CDR3aa: CASTTKGREAFF; CDR3nt: TGTGCCAGCACCACGAAGGGGAGGGAAGCTTTCTTT
d_gene: TRBD2; j_gene: TRBJ2-7; abundance: .; v_gene: TRBV5-1; CDR3aa: CASSTIAGGTYEQYF; CDR3nt: TGCGCCAGCAGCACCATAGCGGGGGGAACCTACGAGCAGTACTTC
d_gene: TRBD1; j_gene: TRBJ1-1; abundance: few; v_gene: TRBV19; CDR3aa: CASRLRQGLNTEAFF; CDR3nt: TGTGCCAGTAGATTGAGACAGGGGTTGAACACTGAAGCTTTCTTT
d_gene: TRBD1; j_gene: TRBJ2-1; abundance: .; v_gene: TRBV19; CDR3aa: CASSIGQGLYNEQFF; CDR3nt: TGTGCCAGTAGTATCGGACAGGGGCTCTACAATGAGCAGTTCTTC
d_gene: TRBD2; j_gene: TRBJ2-7; abundance: .; v_gene: TRBV18; CDR3aa: CASSPPASGVYEQYF; CDR3nt: TGTGCCAGCTCACCACCGGCTAGCGGGGTCTACGAGCAGTACTTC
d_gene: .; j_gene: TRBJ1-1; abundance: .; v_gene: TRBV9; CDR3aa: CASSDGYTTGGLTEAFF; CDR3nt: TGTGCCAGCAGCGATGGCTATACTACTGGGGGCCTTACTGAAGCTTTCTTT
d_gene: .; j_gene: TRBJ1-1; abundance: .; v_gene: TRBV6-5; CDR3aa: CASSPTGHGGSEAFF; CDR3nt: TGTGCCAGCAGCCCCACAGGGCACGGGGGGTCTGAAGCTTTCTTT
d_gene: .; j_gene: TRBJ1-1; abundance: .; v_gene: TRBV7-9; CDR3aa: CASSPDGRGAFF; CDR3nt: TGTGCCAGCAGCCCCGACGGGAGAGGAGCTTTCTTT
d_gene: TRBD2; j_gene: TRBJ2-2; abundance: once; v_gene: TRBV10-2; CDR3aa: CASALYSGIGTGELFF; CDR3nt: TGCGCCAGCGCTCTCTATAGCGGGATCGGGACCGGGGAGCTGTTTTTT
d_gene: .; j_gene: TRBJ1-1; abundance: .; v_gene: TRBV7-9; CDR3aa: CASSLRPKGPESRAEAFF; CDR3nt: TGTGCCAGCAGCTTACGCCCGAAAGGTCCGGAGAGTCGGGCTGAAGCTTTCTTT
d_gene: .; j_gene: TRBJ2-5; abundance: .; v_gene: TRBV6-6; CDR3aa: CASSHDRQNREETQYF; CDR3nt: TGTGCCAGCAGCCACGATCGCCAAAACAGGGAAGAGACCCAGTACTTC
d_gene: .; j_gene: TRBJ2-4; abundance: once; v_gene: TRBV2; CDR3aa: CASSEARVAKNIQYF; CDR3nt: TGTGCCAGCAGTGAAGCGCGAGTAGCCAAAAACATTCAGTACTTC
d_gene: TRBD2; j_gene: TRBJ2-2; abundance: once; v_gene: TRBV27; CDR3aa: CASRLAGGTGELFF; CDR3nt: TGTGCCAGCAGACTAGCGGGAGGCACCGGGGAGCTGTTTTTT